This T cell receptor beta chain is from a study of blood T cell repertoires in COVID-19. Study context: Nucleic acid was either cDNA or gDNA, and it came from T cells, B-cell-depleted T cells, or PBMCs.

In the study's own analysis: Amplification from reference gene primers served as the basis for estimated nucleated cell counts. The assay was immunoSEQ multiplex PCR, and TCRdb's table has in-frame clones only and misses some. V, J and clone size derive from that table, while D and trimming were established from the DNA sequence. Here the sample spans approximately 260,000 clones, about 86% being singletons. The receptor comes from a man aged 18 to 30 with active or convalescent COVID-19. Source material: peripheral blood.

This chain's CDR3 is CASARARMETQYF. The CDR3 coding sequence is TGTGCCAGCGCCAGGGCGCGGATGGAGACCCAGTACTTC. The rearrangement uses TRBV6-5 and TRBJ2-5; possible D gene TRBD1, 5 bases. The CDR3 has 13 amino acids. Trimming took off 8 bases at V and 5 bases at J, with 15 bases between the two ends. The germline gives CDR1 MNHEY, CDR2 SVGAGI.